This T cell receptor beta chain was sequenced during a study of T cell responses to AZD1222 COVID-19 vaccine. At the level of the study: Investigators merged groups given second doses at roughly 4 or roughly 12 weeks. Findings and limits, study-wide: Increased Spike-specific TCR breadth and depth were observed after two AZD1222 doses.

Note on this clone: Its antigen is undetermined.

Libraries were prepared by immunoSEQ multiplex PCR; TCRdb keeps only in-frame clonotypes and omits some of them. The table includes some 140,000 clones, less than 90% detected once. Germline CDR1 LNHDA, CDR2 SQIVND (reference sequence). The V gene end was trimmed by 3 bases and the J gene end by 1 base; junction bases not matched to a gene: 3. This CDR3 region has 15 residues. Sequenced here: peripheral blood, sampled on day 0 of AZD1222 vaccination. The clonotype originates from an adult in good health. The rearrangement uses TRBV19 and TRBJ1-1; 9 bases match TRBD1. CDR3 sequence: CASSISDRGNTEAFF. Written as DNA, the CDR3 is TGTGCCAGTAGTATCTCGGACAGGGGGAACACTGAAGCTTTCTTT.